The clone carrying this TCR beta chain has at least ten counts. Its antigen remains unknown. Amplified TCR beta CDR3 regions derived from RNA transcripts. The HTBI primer set was used in a first-round RT-PCR of the TCR CDR3. Using its own MiXCR run on the multiplex PCR reads, TCRdb lists one record per CDR3 protein. The sample has about 600,000 distinct CDR3 sequences, around 16% seen once. This specimen belongs to a study of T cells in Graves' hyperthyroidism and ophthalmopathy. Researchers barred patients who had uncontrolled infection, other autoimmune disease, pregnancy or lactation. Study observations and caveats: Ophthalmopathy could be told apart from stable hyperthyroidism with a 13 V-J model. Ophthalmopathy, as predicted by the model, came a median approximately 6.5 months after the prediction. The blood repertoire included most of the expanded thyroid clonotypes above 0.001.

The germline CDR1 and CDR2 sequences are MNHNS and SASEGT. The CDR3 covers 12 residues. V lost 5 bases, J lost 12 bases, and 6 bases stayed unmatched. This clonotype was obtained from a woman aged 40 to 50 with Graves' ophthalmopathy. This chain links TRBV6-1 with TRBJ2-1, with 8 positions matching TRBD2. Sequencing used blood. The CDR3 sequence: CASSPGGVRQFF. CDR3 bases: TGTGCCAGCAGTCCGGGGGGGGTACGGCAGTTCTTC.